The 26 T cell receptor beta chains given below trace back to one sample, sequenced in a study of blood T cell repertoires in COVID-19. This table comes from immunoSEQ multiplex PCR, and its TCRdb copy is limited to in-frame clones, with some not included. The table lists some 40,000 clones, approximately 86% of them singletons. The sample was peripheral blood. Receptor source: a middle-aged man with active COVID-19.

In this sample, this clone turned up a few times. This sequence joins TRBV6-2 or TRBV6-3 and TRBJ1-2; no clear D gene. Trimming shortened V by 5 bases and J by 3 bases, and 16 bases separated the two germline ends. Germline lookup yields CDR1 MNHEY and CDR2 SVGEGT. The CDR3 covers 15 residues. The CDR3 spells CASSPTAPIYYGYTF. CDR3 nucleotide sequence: TGTGCCAGCAGTCCCACTGCACCTATTTACTATGGCTACACCTTC.

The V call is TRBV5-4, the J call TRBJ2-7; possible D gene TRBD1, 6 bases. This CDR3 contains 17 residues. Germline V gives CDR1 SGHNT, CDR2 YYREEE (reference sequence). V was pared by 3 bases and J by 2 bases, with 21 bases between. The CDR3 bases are TGTGCCAGCAGCTCTCCAAACACAGGGACCAGGACCTACGAGCAGTACTTC. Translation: CASSSPNTGTRTYEQYF.

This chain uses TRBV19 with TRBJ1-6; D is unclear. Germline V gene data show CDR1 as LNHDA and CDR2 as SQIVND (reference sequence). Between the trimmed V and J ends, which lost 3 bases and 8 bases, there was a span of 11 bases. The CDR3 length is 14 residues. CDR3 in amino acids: CASSIGGGDSPLHF. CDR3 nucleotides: TGTGCCAGTAGTATCGGAGGCGGGGATTCACCCCTCCACTTT.

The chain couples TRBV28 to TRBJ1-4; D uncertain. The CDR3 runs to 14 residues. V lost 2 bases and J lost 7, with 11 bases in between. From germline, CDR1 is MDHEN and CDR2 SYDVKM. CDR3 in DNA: TGTGCCAGCAGTTTACAGGAACAAGGTGAAAAACTGTTTTTT. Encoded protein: CASSLQEQGEKLFF.

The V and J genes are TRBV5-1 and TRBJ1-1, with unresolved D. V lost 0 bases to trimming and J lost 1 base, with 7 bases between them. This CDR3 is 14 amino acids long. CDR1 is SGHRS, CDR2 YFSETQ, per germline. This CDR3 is CASSLDGGNTEAFF. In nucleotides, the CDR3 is TGCGCCAGCAGCTTGGATGGCGGGAACACTGAAGCTTTCTTT.

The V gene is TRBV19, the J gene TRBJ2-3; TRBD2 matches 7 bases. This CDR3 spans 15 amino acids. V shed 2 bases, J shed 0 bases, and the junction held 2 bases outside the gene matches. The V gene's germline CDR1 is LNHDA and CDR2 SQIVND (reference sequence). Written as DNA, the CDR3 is TGTGCCAGTAGTATACGGGGGGACAGCACAGATACGCAGTATTTT. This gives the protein CASSIRGDSTDTQYF. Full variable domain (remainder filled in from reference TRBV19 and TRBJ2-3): DGGITQSPKYLFRKEGQNVTLSCEQNLNHDAMYWYRQDPGQGLRLIYYSQIVNDFQKGDIAEGYSVSREKKESFPLTVTSAQKNPTAFYLCASSIRGDSTDTQYFGPGTRLTVL.

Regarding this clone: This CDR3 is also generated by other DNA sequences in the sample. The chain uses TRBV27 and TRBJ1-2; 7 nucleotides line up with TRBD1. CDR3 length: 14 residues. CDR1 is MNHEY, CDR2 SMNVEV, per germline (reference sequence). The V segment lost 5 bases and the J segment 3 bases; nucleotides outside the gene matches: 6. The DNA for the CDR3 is TGTGCCAGCAGTGCCTTAGGGGGCGACTATGGCTACACCTTC. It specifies CASSALGGDYGYTF.

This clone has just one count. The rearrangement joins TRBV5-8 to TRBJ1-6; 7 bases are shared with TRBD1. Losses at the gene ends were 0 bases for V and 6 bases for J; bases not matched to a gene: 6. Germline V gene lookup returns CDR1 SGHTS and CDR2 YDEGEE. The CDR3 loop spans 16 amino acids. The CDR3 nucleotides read TGTGCCAGCAGCTTGGCCGGGACAGCCATTAATTCACCCCTCCACTTT. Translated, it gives CASSLAGTAINSPLHF.

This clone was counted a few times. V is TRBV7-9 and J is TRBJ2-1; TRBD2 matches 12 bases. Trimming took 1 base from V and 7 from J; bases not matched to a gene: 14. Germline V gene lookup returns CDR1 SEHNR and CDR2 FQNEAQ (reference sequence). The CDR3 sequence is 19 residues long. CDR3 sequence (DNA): TGTGCCAGCAGCTTAGGATGGGCTAGCGGGAGGGCCGGGGGGAATGAGCAGTTCTTC. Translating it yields CASSLGWASGRAGGNEQFF. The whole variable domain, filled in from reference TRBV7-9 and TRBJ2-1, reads DTGVSQNPRHKITKRGQNVTFRCDPISEHNRLYWYRQTLGQGPEFLTYFQNEAQLEKSRLLSDRFSAERPKGSFSTLEIQRTEQGDSAMYLCASSLGWASGRAGGNEQFFGPGTRLTVL.

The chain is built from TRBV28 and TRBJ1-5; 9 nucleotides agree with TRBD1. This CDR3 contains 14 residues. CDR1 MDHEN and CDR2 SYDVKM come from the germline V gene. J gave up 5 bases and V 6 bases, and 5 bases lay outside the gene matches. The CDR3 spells CASSRTGVDQPQHF. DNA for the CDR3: TGTGCCAGCAGCCGGACAGGGGTCGATCAGCCCCAGCATTTT.

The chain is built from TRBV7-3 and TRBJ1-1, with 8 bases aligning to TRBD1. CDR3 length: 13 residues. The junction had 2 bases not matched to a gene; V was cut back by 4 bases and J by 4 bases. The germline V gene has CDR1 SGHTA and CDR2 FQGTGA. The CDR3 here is CASSSQGATEAFF. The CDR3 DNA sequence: TGTGCCAGCAGCTCTCAGGGGGCCACTGAAGCTTTCTTT.

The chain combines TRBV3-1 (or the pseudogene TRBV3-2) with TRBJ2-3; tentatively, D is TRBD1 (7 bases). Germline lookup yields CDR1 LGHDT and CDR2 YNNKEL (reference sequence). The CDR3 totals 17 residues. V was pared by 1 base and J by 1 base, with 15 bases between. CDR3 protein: CASSQGGGGAGTDTQYF. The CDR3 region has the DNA TGTGCCAGCAGCCAAGGAGGAGGGGGCGCGGGCACAGATACGCAGTATTTT.

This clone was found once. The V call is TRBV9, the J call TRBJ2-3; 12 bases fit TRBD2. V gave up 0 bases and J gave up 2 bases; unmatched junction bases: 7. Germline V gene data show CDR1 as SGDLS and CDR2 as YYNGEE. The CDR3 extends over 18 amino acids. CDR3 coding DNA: TGTGCCAGCAGCGTAGGACTAGCGGGAGTGGGACCCACAGATACGCAGTATTTT. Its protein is CASSVGLAGVGPTDTQYF.

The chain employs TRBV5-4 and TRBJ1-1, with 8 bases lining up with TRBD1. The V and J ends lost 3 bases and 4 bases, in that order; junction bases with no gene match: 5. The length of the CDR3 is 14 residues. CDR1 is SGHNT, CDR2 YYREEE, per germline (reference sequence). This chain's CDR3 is CASSSDRVGTEAFF. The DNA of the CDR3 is TGTGCCAGCAGCTCGGACAGGGTGGGCACTGAAGCTTTCTTT.

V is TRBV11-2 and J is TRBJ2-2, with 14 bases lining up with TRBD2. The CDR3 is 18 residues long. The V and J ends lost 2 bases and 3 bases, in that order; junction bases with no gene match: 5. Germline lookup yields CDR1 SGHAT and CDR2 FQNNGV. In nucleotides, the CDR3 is TGTGCCAGCAGCTTAAGACTAGCGGGAGGGCCATACACCGGGGAGCTGTTTTTT. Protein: CASSLRLAGGPYTGELFF.

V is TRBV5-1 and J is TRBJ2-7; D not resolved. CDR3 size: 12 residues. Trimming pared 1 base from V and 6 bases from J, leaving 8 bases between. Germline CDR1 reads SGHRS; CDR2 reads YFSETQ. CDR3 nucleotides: TGCGCCAGCAGCTTGTTGGCTTCCGAGCAGTACTTC. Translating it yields CASSLLASEQYF. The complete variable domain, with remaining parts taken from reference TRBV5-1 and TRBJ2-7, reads KAGVTQTPRYLIKTRGQQVTLSCSPISGHRSVSWYQQTPGQGLQFLFEYFSETQRNKGNFPGRFSGRQFSNSRSEMNVSTLELGDSALYLCASSLLASEQYFGPGTRLTVT.

The CDR3 sequence: CASRLSGTNYGYTF. CDR3 nucleotides: TGTGCCAGTAGATTATCCGGGACAAACTATGGCTACACCTTC. The J gene is TRBJ1-2, the V gene TRBV19, with D perhaps matching TRBD1 (6 bases). V lost 6 bases to trimming and J lost 2 bases, with 13 bases between them. CDR1 is LNHDA and CDR2 is SQIVND in the germline V gene (reference sequence). CDR3 length: 14 residues.

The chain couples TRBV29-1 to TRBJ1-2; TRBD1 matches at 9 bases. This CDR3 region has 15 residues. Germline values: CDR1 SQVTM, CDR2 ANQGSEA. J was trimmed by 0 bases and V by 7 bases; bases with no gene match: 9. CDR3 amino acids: CSAIQNRGPNYGYTF. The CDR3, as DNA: TGCAGCGCTATACAAAACAGGGGGCCTAACTATGGCTACACCTTC. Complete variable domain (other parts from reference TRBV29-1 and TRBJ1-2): SAVISQKPSRDICQRGTSLTIQCQVDSQVTMMFWYRQQPGQSLTLIATANQGSEATYESGFVIDKFPISRPNLTFSTLTVSNMSPEDSSIYLCSAIQNRGPNYGYTFGSGTRLTVV.

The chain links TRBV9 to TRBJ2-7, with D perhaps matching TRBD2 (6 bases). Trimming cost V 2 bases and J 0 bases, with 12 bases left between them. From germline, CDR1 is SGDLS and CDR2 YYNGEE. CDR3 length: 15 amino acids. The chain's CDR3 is CASSVAGGVSYEQYF. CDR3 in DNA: TGTGCCAGCAGCGTCGCCGGAGGGGTCTCCTACGAGCAGTACTTC.

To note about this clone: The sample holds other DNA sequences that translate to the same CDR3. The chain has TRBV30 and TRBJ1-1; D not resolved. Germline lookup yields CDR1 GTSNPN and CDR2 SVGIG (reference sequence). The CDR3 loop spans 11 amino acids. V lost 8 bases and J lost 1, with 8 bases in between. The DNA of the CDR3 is TGTGCCGCAGAAAGGAACACTGAAGCTTTCTTT. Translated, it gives CAAERNTEAFF.

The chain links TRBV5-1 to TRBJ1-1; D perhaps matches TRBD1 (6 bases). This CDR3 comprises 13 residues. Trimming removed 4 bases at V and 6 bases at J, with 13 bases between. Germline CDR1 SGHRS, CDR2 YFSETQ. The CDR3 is CASSPMGAPEAFF. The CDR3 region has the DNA TGCGCCAGCAGCCCCATGGGGGCCCCTGAAGCTTTCTTT.

The CDR3 reads CASSPELPTSGSDEQFF. For the CDR3, the DNA is TGTGCCAGCAGCCCGGAACTCCCCACTAGCGGGAGTGATGAGCAGTTCTTC. The chain carries TRBV5-5 and TRBJ2-1, with 11 bases fitting TRBD2. The CDR3 totals 17 residues. Germline V gene sequence: CDR1 SGHKS, CDR2 YYEKEE (reference sequence). Trimming took 4 bases from V and 8 from J; bases not matched to a gene: 14. Full variable domain (outside the CDR3, taken from reference TRBV5-5 and TRBJ2-1): DAGVTQSPTHLIKTRGQQVTLRCSPISGHKSVSWYQQVLGQGPQFIFQYYEKEERGRGNFPDRFSARQFPNYSSELNVNALLLGDSALYLCASSPELPTSGSDEQFFGPGTRLTVL.

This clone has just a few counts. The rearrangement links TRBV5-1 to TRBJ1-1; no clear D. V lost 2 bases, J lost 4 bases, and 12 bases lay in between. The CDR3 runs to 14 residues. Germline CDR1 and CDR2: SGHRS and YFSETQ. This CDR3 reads CASSLQPDITEAFF. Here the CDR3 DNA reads TGCGCCAGCAGCTTACAACCTGACATCACTGAAGCTTTCTTT. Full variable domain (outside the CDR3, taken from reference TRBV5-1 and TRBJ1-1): KAGVTQTPRYLIKTRGQQVTLSCSPISGHRSVSWYQQTPGQGLQFLFEYFSETQRNKGNFPGRFSGRQFSNSRSEMNVSTLELGDSALYLCASSLQPDITEAFFGQGTRLTVV.

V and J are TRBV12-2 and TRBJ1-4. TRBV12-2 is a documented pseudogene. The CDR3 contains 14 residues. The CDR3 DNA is TGTGCAAGTCCCACTGGGGGGGGAAGTGAAAAACTGTTTTTT. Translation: CASPTGGGSEKLFF.

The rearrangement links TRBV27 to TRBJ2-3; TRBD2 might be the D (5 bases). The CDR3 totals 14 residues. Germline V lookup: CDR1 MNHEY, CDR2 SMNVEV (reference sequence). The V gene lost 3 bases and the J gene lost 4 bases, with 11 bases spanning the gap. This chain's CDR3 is CASSFVAGADTQYF. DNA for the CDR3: TGTGCCAGCAGTTTCGTTGCGGGCGCAGATACGCAGTATTTT.

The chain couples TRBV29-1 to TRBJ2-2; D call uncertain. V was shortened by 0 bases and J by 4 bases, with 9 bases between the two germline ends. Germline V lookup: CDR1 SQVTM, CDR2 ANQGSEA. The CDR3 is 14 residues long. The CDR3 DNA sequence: TGCAGCGTTGAAGATACCCGACTCACCGGGGAGCTGTTTTTT. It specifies CSVEDTRLTGELFF.